The 20 T cell receptor beta chains listed next were all sequenced from one sample in a study of neurological immune-mediated disorders. TCRdb reanalysed the 5' RACE reads using MiXCR and keeps one entry per CDR3 protein. The sample has some 60,000 distinct CDR3 sequences; about 10% are singletons. As for time point: longitudinal time-point 1 (baseline). The specimen sequenced was PBMCs. All receptors derive from a male donor with HTLV-1-associated myelopathy (HAM/TSP).

As concerns this clonotype: A much larger clone lies one base from this, so it may be a read error. The chain uses TRBV20-1 and TRBJ2-7; possible D gene TRBD2, 7 bases. Germline CDR1 reads DFQATT; CDR2 reads SNEGSKA (reference sequence). CDR3 size: 14 residues. The CDR3 nucleotides read TGCAGTGCGGGGGGGGGCAGGGCCTCTTACGATCAGTACTTC. Residues: CSAGGGRASYDQYF.

This clonotype was detected ten times or more. The rearrangement joins TRBV28 to TRBJ1-5; TRBD1 might be the D (5 bases). V lost 5 bases and J lost 8, with 16 bases in between. CDR3 length equals 14 residues. Per the germline V gene, CDR1 is MDHEN and CDR2 is SYDVKM. For the CDR3, the DNA is TGTGCCAGCAGTCCCCCCCAGGGTCCGAAGCCCCAGCATTTT. It specifies CASSPPQGPKPQHF.

This clonotype was detected ten times or more. V usage is TRBV5-1 and J usage is TRBJ2-2; 11 bases fit TRBD2. The CDR3 consists of 17 residues. V lost 0 bases, J lost 7 bases, and 8 bases stayed unmatched. CDR1 and CDR2 from the germline V gene are SGHRS and YFSETQ. CDR3 protein: CASSLERRLAGIGELFF. CDR3 DNA sequence: TGCGCCAGCAGCTTGGAGAGGAGACTAGCGGGGATCGGGGAGCTGTTTTTT.

This clonotype was recorded at least ten times. The chain employs TRBV6-5 and TRBJ2-5; D may correspond to TRBD1 or TRBD2 (5 bases each). Trimming removed 0 bases at V and 7 bases at J, with 15 bases between. This CDR3 has 15 residues. Germline V gene lookup returns CDR1 MNHEY and CDR2 SVGAGI. The CDR3 nucleotides are TGTGCCAGCAGTTACTCGAGTGGGACGTTGGTGACCCAGTACTTC. Protein product: CASSYSSGTLVTQYF.

This clonotype appeared many times. This chain links TRBV7-9 with TRBJ1-2; D gene uncertain. The V gene's germline CDR1 is SEHNR and CDR2 FQNEAQ (reference sequence). CDR3 length: 13 amino acids. The V gene lost 1 base and the J gene lost 8 bases, with 11 bases spanning the gap. CDR3 coding DNA: TGTGCCAGCAGCTTAGAGGGTCCTAGGGGCTACACCTTC. Its translation is CASSLEGPRGYTF.

This clonotype was seen ten or more times. The chain recombines TRBV20-1 with TRBJ2-2; D uncertain. V was clipped by 6 bases and J by 4 bases, with 21 bases between them. The CDR3 runs to 16 residues. Germline CDR1 is DFQATT and CDR2 is SNEGSKA (reference sequence). The CDR3 nucleotides read TGCAGTGCCAGCCCACAGCCCTCCCCCAGCACCGGGGAGCTGTTTTTT. Translation gives CSASPQPSPSTGELFF.

Many counts were recorded for this clonotype. CDR3 in DNA: TGTGCCAGCAGCCAGGACAGGGGGCCATATGGCTACACCTTC. This gives the protein CASSQDRGPYGYTF. This sequence joins TRBV7-2 and TRBJ1-2, with 11 bases matching TRBD1. This CDR3 spans 14 amino acids. Trimming cost V 5 bases and J 5 bases; bases outside gene matches: 4. Per the germline V gene, CDR1 is SGHTA and CDR2 is FQGNSA.

This clonotype occurred many times. This sequence joins TRBV7-2 and TRBJ2-7, with D perhaps TRBD1 (6 bases). Germline V CDR1 and CDR2: SGHTA, FQGNSA. V shed 5 bases and J shed 2 bases, with 13 bases lying between them. The CDR3 extends over 14 amino acids. CDR3 protein: CASSPWDKPYEQYF. DNA for the CDR3: TGTGCCAGCAGCCCCTGGGACAAGCCCTACGAGCAGTACTTC.

There are many counts of this clonotype. This sequence joins TRBV6-5 and TRBJ2-7, with 9 bases matching TRBD1. CDR3 length: 15 residues. The V gene end was trimmed by 6 bases and the J gene end by 2 bases; junction bases not matched to a gene: 8. Germline V lookup: CDR1 MNHEY, CDR2 SVGAGI. The CDR3 loop reads CASSPPDRGPYEQYF. The CDR3 DNA is TGTGCCAGCAGCCCACCGGACAGGGGACCCTACGAGCAGTACTTC.

This clonotype was observed a few times. A clone one base away is much larger, so this may be a read error. The rearrangement links TRBV12-3 or TRBV12-4 to TRBJ2-5; TRBD1 matches 10 bases. The CDR3 contains 15 residues. The CDR3 bases are TGTGTCAGCAGTCCGGACAGGGGGTCAGCAGAGACCCAGTACTTC. Protein product: CVSSPDRGSAETQYF.

At least ten counts were recorded for this clonotype. The chain combines TRBV5-1 with TRBJ1-2, with no clear D. CDR1 SGHRS and CDR2 YFSETQ come from the germline V gene. With 4 bases removed from V and 5 bases from J, the gap between germline ends came to 18 bases. The length of the CDR3 is 15 residues. CDR3 DNA sequence: TGCGCCAGCAGCCCCGACACACGACTAACGTATGGCTACACCTTC. This sequence encodes CASSPDTRLTYGYTF.

This clonotype was counted between two and nine times. The chain recombines TRBV20-1 with TRBJ2-5, with TRBD1 identical over 8 bases. Trimming at V came to 4 bases and at J to 4 bases, leaving 2 bases not matched to a gene. The CDR3 extends over 12 amino acids. Germline V gene sequence: CDR1 DFQATT, CDR2 SNEGSKA (reference sequence). CDR3 region: CSAKDRAETQYF. CDR3 coding DNA: TGCAGTGCTAAGGACAGGGCAGAGACCCAGTACTTC.

This clonotype occurred many times. The chain joins TRBV20-1 to TRBJ2-5, with 8 bases matching TRBD2. Germline trimming cut 6 bases from V and 5 bases from J; bases unmatched to any gene: 5. Germline assignment: CDR1 DFQATT and CDR2 SNEGSKA (reference sequence). The CDR3 has 12 amino acids. Written as DNA, the CDR3 is TGCAGTGCAAGGACTAGCCTGGAGACCCAGTACTTC. The encoded protein is CSARTSLETQYF.

At least ten counts were recorded for this clonotype. This CDR3 reads CAISEETGGWSPLHF. Written as DNA, the CDR3 is TGTGCCATCAGTGAAGAGACAGGGGGTTGGTCACCCCTCCACTTT. The chain recombines TRBV10-3 with TRBJ1-6; 9 nucleotides agree with TRBD1. The CDR3 runs 15 residues. The germline gives CDR1 ENHRY, CDR2 SYGVKD. The J segment lost 10 bases and the V segment lost 3 bases, leaving 7 bases of the junction unmatched.

This clonotype was picked up many times. The chain links TRBV14 to TRBJ2-2; TRBD1 might be the D (5 bases). The CDR3 covers 15 residues. Trimming took off 2 bases at V and 4 bases at J, with 11 bases between the two ends. Germline lookup yields CDR1 SGHDN and CDR2 FVKESK. The CDR3 coding sequence is TGTGCCAGCAGCCAACTCGCAGGGCCCACCGGGGAGCTGTTTTTT. It specifies CASSQLAGPTGELFF.

There are many counts of this clonotype. J is TRBJ2-1 and V is TRBV7-8, with 8 bases matching TRBD2. V gave up 0 bases and J gave up 2 bases; unmatched junction bases: 3. This CDR3 has 16 amino acids. The germline V gene encodes CDR1 SGHVS and CDR2 FQNEAQ. The DNA for the CDR3 is TGTGCCAGCAGCTTAGCCGTCGGGGGGGCCTACAATGAGCAGTTCTTC. Its translation: CASSLAVGGAYNEQFF.

On this clonotype itself: At one end, the junction sequence differs from germline, possibly due to a read error. This chain joins TRBV28 and TRBJ2-3, with 10 bases fitting TRBD1. This CDR3 is built from 16 residues. CDR1 is MDHEN and CDR2 is SYDVKM in the germline V gene. As DNA, the CDR3 is TGTGCCAGCACCACTCCCGGGACAGGGGTCGCAGATACGCATTATTTT. Amino acid sequence: CASTTPGTGVADTHYF.

In its sample, this clonotype was seen many times. V usage is TRBV7-2 and J usage is TRBJ2-6; D gene ambiguous. V lost 5 bases to trimming and J lost 4 bases, with 12 bases between them. The CDR3 covers 15 residues. The germline CDR1 and CDR2 sequences are SGHTA and FQGNSA. CDR3: CASSALGPGANVLTF. The CDR3 bases are TGTGCCAGCAGCGCCCTTGGTCCGGGGGCCAACGTCCTGACTTTC.

This clonotype has a count of ten or more. The chain links TRBV5-1 to TRBJ1-6; D perhaps matches TRBD1 (5 bases). The germline V gene encodes CDR1 SGHRS and CDR2 YFSETQ. The CDR3 has 18 amino acids. The V and J ends lost 0 bases and 0 bases respectively, with 13 bases between them. CDR3 in amino acids: CASSLGQGGSSYNSPLHF. CDR3 in DNA: TGCGCCAGCAGCTTGGGTCAGGGTGGCAGCTCCTATAATTCACCCCTCCACTTT.

This clonotype qualifies as medium-sized (0.01 to 0.1%). The rearrangement uses TRBV29-1 and TRBJ2-7; maybe TRBD2 (5 bases). The V and J ends lost 6 bases and 0 bases respectively, with 6 bases between them. Germline values: CDR1 SQVTM, CDR2 ANQGSEA. The CDR3 is 11 residues long. In DNA, the CDR3 is TGCAGCGTCCGGGGCTCCTACGAGCAGTACTTC. Encoded protein: CSVRGSYEQYF.